The clone carrying this TCR beta chain has only a few counts. Here immunoSEQ multiplex PCR was the method, and the copy in TCRdb shows in-frame clones only, minus some. The table shows some 30,000 clones, with more than 75% occurring only once. These data originate in a study of blood T cell repertoires in COVID-19. Whole-study context: T cells, B-cell-depleted T cells, or PBMCs supplied cDNA or gDNA.

V was pared by 3 bases and J by 13 bases, with 17 bases of the junction left unmatched. This CDR3 has 15 residues. Germline V gene sequence: CDR1 MDHEN, CDR2 SYDVKM. This receptor was obtained from a human donor in a cohort sampled during active COVID-19. The donor label of this sample is uncertain. The rearrangement joins TRBV28 to TRBJ1-2, with 7 bases matching TRBD1. The material sequenced was peripheral blood. The CDR3 is CASSFRNVRRGRSTF. The DNA for the CDR3 is TGTGCCAGCAGTTTCAGGAATGTAAGGAGGGGGCGCTCCACCTTC.